The 28 T cell receptor beta chains given below trace back to one sample, sequenced in a study of blood T cell repertoires in COVID-19. TCRdb's table, derived via immunoSEQ multiplex PCR, lists solely in-frame clones and lacks some. The profile shows 150,000 to 200,000 clones, 65% to 80% of them singletons. Sequences were obtained from PBMCs or T cells enriched from blood (not recorded which). The receptors were sampled from a woman aged 50 to 65 with acute COVID-19.

This rearrangement joins TRBV19 to TRBJ1-5, with D possibly being TRBD1 (6 bases). The length of the CDR3 is 15 residues. Trimming left V 6 bases short and J 0 bases short, with 12 bases between. Germline lookup yields CDR1 LNHDA and CDR2 SQIVND (reference sequence). CDR3 sequence reads: CASSGRGASNQPQHF. In nucleotides, the CDR3 is TGTGCCAGTAGCGGACGGGGGGCTAGCAATCAGCCCCAGCATTTT. The whole variable domain, remainder taken from reference TRBV19 and TRBJ1-5, is DGGITQSPKYLFRKEGQNVTLSCEQNLNHDAMYWYRQDPGQGLRLIYYSQIVNDFQKGDIAEGYSVSREKKESFPLTVTSAQKNPTAFYLCASSGRGASNQPQHFGDGTRLSIL.

The V gene is TRBV5-1, the J gene TRBJ1-1; the D is unclear. Germline V gives CDR1 SGHRS, CDR2 YFSETQ. CDR3 size: 14 residues. Trimming took off 0 bases at V and 0 bases at J, with 6 bases between the two ends. CDR3 protein: CASSLGHMNTEAFF. In DNA, the CDR3 is TGCGCCAGCAGCTTGGGGCATATGAACACTGAAGCTTTCTTT.

J is TRBJ2-3 and V is TRBV6-1; the D gene is possibly TRBD2 (6 bases). CDR3 length equals 17 residues. Trimming pared 3 bases from V and 0 bases from J, leaving 16 bases between. Germline V CDR1 and CDR2: MNHNS, SASEGT. CDR3: CASSDPARGASTDTQYF. DNA of the CDR3: TGTGCCAGCAGTGACCCAGCTCGCGGGGCCAGCACAGATACGCAGTATTTT.

The chain employs TRBV28 and TRBJ1-1; D gene ambiguous. The CDR3 totals 16 residues. V lost 1 base to trimming and J lost 1 base, with 13 bases between them. Germline-derived CDR1 and CDR2 are MDHEN and SYDVKM. The CDR3 spells CASSLYGVGKNTEAFF. The CDR3 coding sequence is TGTGCCAGCAGTTTATACGGGGTGGGGAAGAACACTGAAGCTTTCTTT.

The CDR3: CATSGDGYEQYV. CDR3 DNA sequence: TGTGCCACCAGTGGTGACGGGTACGAGCAGTACGTC. The V gene is TRBV24-1, the J gene TRBJ2-7; no definite D call. CDR3 length: 12 residues. Germline CDR1 reads KGHDR; CDR2 reads SFDVKD. Trimming shortened V by 5 bases and J by 4 bases, and 8 bases separated the two germline ends.

The rearrangement uses TRBV5-1 and TRBJ1-1; 8 bases are shared with TRBD1. V was pared by 5 bases and J by 7 bases, with 4 bases of the junction left unmatched. The CDR3 sequence is 12 residues long. Per germline, CDR1 SGHRS and CDR2 YFSETQ. The CDR3 protein is CASRRTGLEAFF. The CDR3 DNA follows: TGCGCCAGCAGGCGGACAGGGCTTGAAGCTTTCTTT. The full variable domain, with the rest looked up from reference TRBV5-1 and TRBJ1-1, is KAGVTQTPRYLIKTRGQQVTLSCSPISGHRSVSWYQQTPGQGLQFLFEYFSETQRNKGNFPGRFSGRQFSNSRSEMNVSTLELGDSALYLCASRRTGLEAFFGQGTRLTVV.

This clone was observed a handful of times. V usage is TRBV3-1 (or the pseudogene TRBV3-2) and J usage is TRBJ1-1; TRBD1 is a possible D gene (5 bases). Trimming left V 3 bases short and J 4 bases short, with 9 bases between. The CDR3 runs 13 residues. The germline V gene has CDR1 LGHDT and CDR2 YNNKEL (reference sequence). The CDR3 sequence is CASSHGGGTEAFF. For the CDR3, the DNA is TGTGCCAGCAGCCATGGGGGGGGCACTGAAGCTTTCTTT.

The V gene is TRBV9, the J gene TRBJ2-1; 9 nucleotides match TRBD2. The CDR3 covers 15 residues. Trimming cost V 4 bases and J 9 bases; bases outside gene matches: 11. CDR1 is SGDLS, CDR2 YYNGEE, per germline. This chain's CDR3 is CASSSEEAGGREQFF. CDR3 coding DNA: TGTGCCAGCAGCTCAGAAGAAGCGGGGGGTCGTGAGCAGTTCTTC.

The chain links TRBV6-5 to TRBJ1-2; D may be TRBD1 (5 bases). CDR1 is MNHEY and CDR2 is SVGAGI in the germline V gene. The CDR3 covers 13 residues. The V end was cut by 7 bases, the J end by 5 bases, with 14 bases between. The CDR3 loop reads CASTTGGTYGYTF. The CDR3 DNA reads as TGTGCCAGCACAACGGGGGGTACTTATGGCTACACCTTC.

This chain joins TRBV29-1 and TRBJ1-4; D possibly corresponds to TRBD1 (6 bases). CDR1 and CDR2 (germline): SQVTM, ANQGSEA. V lost 5 bases and J 8 bases, leaving 15 bases between the germline ends. There are 13 residues in the CDR3. The CDR3 is CSVRDRKPEKLFF. In nucleotides, the CDR3 is TGCAGCGTTCGAGACAGGAAACCCGAAAAACTGTTTTTT.

The chain uses TRBV5-1 and TRBJ2-3; 13 bases line up with TRBD2. With 4 bases clipped from V and 4 bases from J, the junction kept 6 bases outside the gene matches. Germline V CDR1 and CDR2: SGHRS, YFSETQ. This CDR3 has 16 amino acids. CDR3 nucleotide sequence: TGCGCCAGCAGCGTTGGGACTAGCGGGGCGGCAGATACGCAGTATTTT. Translated, it gives CASSVGTSGAADTQYF.

The rearrangement links TRBV19 to TRBJ2-1; the D gene is possibly TRBD2 (6 bases). Between the trimmed V and J ends, which lost 3 bases and 4 bases, there was a span of 10 bases. Per germline, CDR1 LNHDA and CDR2 SQIVND (reference sequence). CDR3 size: 14 residues. In nucleotides, the CDR3 is TGTGCCAGTAGTATGGGGGGATTGTACAATGAGCAGTTCTTC. This translates into CASSMGGLYNEQFF. The variable domain in full, with the rest retrieved from reference TRBV19 and TRBJ2-1, is DGGITQSPKYLFRKEGQNVTLSCEQNLNHDAMYWYRQDPGQGLRLIYYSQIVNDFQKGDIAEGYSVSREKKESFPLTVTSAQKNPTAFYLCASSMGGLYNEQFFGPGTRLTVL.

This rearrangement joins TRBV6-1 to TRBJ2-3, with D perhaps matching TRBD2 (5 bases). Germline-derived CDR1 and CDR2 are MNHNS and SASEGT. The CDR3 is 15 residues long. V was clipped by 0 bases and J by 0 bases, with 7 bases between them. For the CDR3, the DNA is TGTGCCAGCAGTGAAGCTCCTAGCAGCACAGATACGCAGTATTTT. Translating gives CASSEAPSSTDTQYF.

V and J are TRBV7-6 and TRBJ2-2, with 8 bases that match TRBD2. J lost 3 bases, V lost 2 bases, and 14 bases had no gene match. In germline, CDR1 is SGHVS, CDR2 FNYEAQ. This CDR3 has 19 amino acids. The CDR3 DNA sequence: TGTGCCAGCAGCTTAACATTCCCCCTGCGGGGGGTGGACACCGGGGAGCTGTTTTTT. This encodes CASSLTFPLRGVDTGELFF.

The V gene is TRBV18, the J gene TRBJ1-5; TRBD1 agrees at 8 bases. CDR1 and CDR2 from the germline V gene are KGHSH and LQKENI. The CDR3 contains 16 residues. V was pared by 6 bases and J by 2 bases, with 9 bases of the junction left unmatched. CDR3 nucleotides: TGTGCCAGCTCGGCGGAACAGGGGGGCGGCAATCAGCCCCAGCATTTT. Protein product: CASSAEQGGGNQPQHF.

V is TRBV3-1 (or the pseudogene TRBV3-2) and J is TRBJ1-3, with TRBD1 identical over 7 bases. The CDR3 consists of 16 residues. CDR1 LGHDT and CDR2 YNNKEL come from the germline V gene (reference sequence). After removal of 3 bases from V and 2 bases from J, the junction contained 7 bases not matched to a gene. This CDR3 reads CASSHYRGDAGNTIYF. The CDR3 DNA follows: TGTGCCAGCAGCCATTACAGGGGTGACGCTGGAAACACCATATATTTT.

This chain links TRBV6-5 with TRBJ1-2; 7 positions agree with TRBD1. The V gene's germline CDR1 is MNHEY and CDR2 SVGAGI. The CDR3 extends over 14 amino acids. V lost 6 bases to trimming and J lost 5 bases; unmatched junction nucleotides: 9. The CDR3 sequence is CASRGQLGAYGYTF. The DNA for the CDR3 is TGTGCCAGCAGGGGACAGCTAGGGGCTTATGGCTACACCTTC.

The chain links TRBV2 to TRBJ1-6, with 10 positions matching TRBD1. The junction had 7 bases not matched to a gene; V was cut back by 2 bases and J by 0 bases. CDR3 length equals 19 residues. CDR1 is SNHLY, CDR2 FYNNEI, per germline. CDR3 bases: TGTGCCAGCAGTGAAATTGAATGGACAGGGGGCTCCTATAATTCACCCCTCCACTTT. This translates into CASSEIEWTGGSYNSPLHF.

A few counts support this clone. V is TRBV9 and J is TRBJ2-1; 8 positions agree with TRBD2. The V and J ends lost 0 bases and 4 bases, in that order; junction bases with no gene match: 6. The length of the CDR3 is 16 residues. From germline, CDR1 is SGDLS and CDR2 YYNGEE. The CDR3 reads CASSVVLAGQYNEQFF. As DNA, the CDR3 is TGTGCCAGCAGCGTAGTATTAGCGGGGCAATACAATGAGCAGTTCTTC. The full variable domain, rest sourced from reference TRBV9 and TRBJ2-1, is DSGVTQTPKHLITATGQRVTLRCSPRSGDLSVYWYQQSLDQGLQFLIQYYNGEERAKGNILERFSAQQFPDLHSELNLSSLELGDSALYFCASSVVLAGQYNEQFFGPGTRLTVL.

The chain recombines TRBV28 with TRBJ2-1; TRBD1 agrees at 7 bases. CDR1 is MDHEN, CDR2 SYDVKM, per germline. Trimming cost V 6 bases and J 0 bases; bases outside gene matches: 2. The length of the CDR3 is 14 residues. CDR3 amino acids: CASRRQGSYNEQFF. CDR3 nucleotides: TGTGCCAGCAGGCGACAGGGCTCCTACAATGAGCAGTTCTTC.

This clone was observed once. The CDR3 nucleotides read TGTGCCAGCAGTGAAAGAGGAGGGAATTCACCCCTCCACTTT. Amino acid sequence: CASSERGGNSPLHF. V and J are TRBV2 and TRBJ1-6; D is unresolved. V gave up 2 bases and J gave up 7 bases, with 9 bases separating them. Germline assignment: CDR1 SNHLY and CDR2 FYNNEI. The CDR3 extends over 14 amino acids.

This clone occurred once. The rearrangement uses TRBV28 and TRBJ2-2; D is possibly TRBD2 (7 bases). Trimming cost V 4 bases and J 7 bases, with 13 bases left between them. The CDR3 extends over 14 amino acids. Germline CDR1 is MDHEN and CDR2 is SYDVKM. CDR3: CASSSGGEGGELFF. DNA for the CDR3: TGTGCCAGCAGTTCGGGGGGCGAGGGCGGGGAGCTGTTTTTT.

The table lists this clone with a count of one. V is TRBV6-2 or TRBV6-3 and J is TRBJ1-2; D unclear. The CDR3 has 15 residues. CDR1 and CDR2 from the germline V gene are MNHEY and SVGEGT. The germline V and J ends were trimmed by 0 bases and 0 bases, with 8 bases remaining between them. As DNA, the CDR3 is TGTGCCAGCAGTTACTCGAGGTTCTCTAACTATGGCTACACCTTC. Protein: CASSYSRFSNYGYTF.

V gene TRBV28 combines with J gene TRBJ1-1; 8 bases agree with TRBD1. CDR1 and CDR2 from the germline V gene are MDHEN and SYDVKM. There are 15 residues in the CDR3. J gave up 0 bases and V 5 bases, and 5 bases lay outside the gene matches. CDR3 nucleotides: TGTGCCAGCAGTCCCACAGGGGGGATGAACACTGAAGCTTTCTTT. Translated, it gives CASSPTGGMNTEAFF.

The chain couples TRBV6-5 to TRBJ1-5; D not certain. The CDR3 is 15 amino acids. The ends were cut back, 0 bases at V and 4 bases at J, with 10 bases in the middle. Germline-derived CDR1 and CDR2 are MNHEY and SVGAGI. This CDR3 is CASSYSVRGNQPQHF. CDR3 coding DNA: TGTGCCAGCAGTTACTCCGTCCGGGGTAATCAGCCCCAGCATTTT.

This rearrangement joins TRBV6-5 to TRBJ2-5; D is possibly TRBD1 (6 bases). Germline CDR1 and CDR2: MNHEY and SVGAGI. V was cut by 6 bases and J by 5 bases, with 16 bases left in between. The CDR3 spans 14 residues. The CDR3 nucleotides read TGTGCCAGCAGCCCCCGGGACAACAGGGAGACCCAGTACTTC. Encoded protein: CASSPRDNRETQYF.

This chain joins TRBV11-1 and TRBJ1-1; D is perhaps TRBD1 (6 bases). The V end lost 5 bases, the J end lost 7 bases, and 20 bases lay between the germline ends. The CDR3 consists of 15 residues. The germline V gene encodes CDR1 SGHAT and CDR2 FQDESV (reference sequence). The CDR3 sequence is CASSQRGGSPDEAFF. CDR3 nucleotide sequence: TGTGCCAGCAGCCAAAGGGGGGGTTCCCCTGATGAAGCTTTCTTT. The full variable domain, rest sourced from reference TRBV11-1 and TRBJ1-1, is EAEVAQSPRYKITEKSQAVAFWCDPISGHATLYWYRQILGQGPELLVQFQDESVVDDSQLPKDRFSAERLKGVDSTLKIQPAELGDSAMYLCASSQRGGSPDEAFFGQGTRLTVV.

V and J are TRBV14 and TRBJ1-2; no definite D call. Trimming removed 10 bases from V and 7 bases from J, with 10 bases in between. There are 10 residues in the CDR3. Per germline, CDR1 SGHDN and CDR2 FVKESK. The CDR3 sequence: CAMTPSGYTF. The CDR3 nucleotides read TGTGCCATGACTCCTTCTGGCTACACCTTC.